This paragraph reports one TCR beta chain. Its antigen remains undetermined. Base qualities are not recorded, but no much larger clone differs from it by a single base. This entry belongs to a study of blood T cell repertoires in COVID-19 (dated by TCRdb to 2018 to 2020). Regarding the study in general: The collaborator samples originated in the United States, Italy and Spain and spanned the acute and convalescent phases of COVID-19. The material from the prospective study consisted of cDNA or gDNA derived from T cells, B-cell-depleted T cells, or PBMCs. Deeply sampled blood TCRbeta repertoires from subjects exposed to, actively infected with, or recovered from COVID-19 were included in the dataset. The repertoires were released in a freely available public database meant as a resource for research on the immune response to SARS-CoV-2. The samples were drawn from two sources: the first 160 participants of the ongoing ImmuneRACE study, and 950 to 1,500 subjects contributed by 6 global collaborators. A de-identified subject ID, COVID-19 status, age in years and sex were almost always included in the sample metadata. Where HLA class I and class II types were available, the types were taken from metadata supplied by the sample provider, not from assay-based typing. Broader findings and caveats from the paper: How much clinical and demographic metadata was included differed by source and by participant, and the metadata was provided uncurated.

Whole blood was collected in K2EDTA tubes by collaborating institutions according to the institutions' own protocols. Collaborator samples were shipped for TCRbeta analysis as frozen whole blood, isolated PBMCs, or DNA extracted from either sample type. The CDR3 runs 15 residues from the cysteine to the phenylalanine. CDR3 DNA only is kept here, 45 bases in frame from base 1. The germline V gene gives CDR1 as SGHRS and CDR2 as YFSETQ. V drops 0 bases and J drops 4 bases, leaving 8 bases in between. TCRbeta CDR3 regions were amplified from genomic DNA using the immunoSEQ Assay, a bias-controlled multiplex PCR. As for the original processing: Nucleated cell counts per sample were estimated from amplification of reference gene primers within the assay. To quantify the absolute abundance of each unique TCRbeta CDR3 rearrangement, sequence reads were collapsed and filtered. Productive Simpson clonality was computed per sample as the square root of Simpson's diversity index over productive rearrangements. Not all clones reach the TCRdb copy of this immuneACCESS table, which keeps in-frame sequences only. Checked studies attribute under half of the gap to unresolved V genes and leave the rest unexplained. For V, J and clone size, that table is used; D and trimming come from the DNA. The sample table records tens of thousands of clones; around 89% of these occur just once. The top ten clonotypes cover about 7% of the sample.

This TCR came from a woman over 75 with acute or convalescent COVID-19. Input material: peripheral blood. This chain is built from TRBV5-1 and TRBJ1-6; tentative D gene TRBD1, with 5 bases matching. The sequenced DNA: TGCGCCAGCAGCTTGGACAGGTCTTATAATTCACCCCTCCACTTT. Translated, this is CASSLDRSYNSPLHF.